This record looks at one T cell receptor beta chain sequence and its context. The entry originates in a study of shared clonotypes between healthy human individuals. In the study overall: Per donor, three plates held CD4 naive cells, three held CD4 memory, two held CD8 naive and one held CD8 memory.

TCRdb keeps only in-frame clones here, not all; method: immunoSEQ multiplex PCR. The sample records roughly 520,000 clones, about 96% being singletons. The CDR3 has 13 residues. The ends were cut back, 4 bases at V and 5 bases at J, with 13 bases in the middle. Germline V lookup: CDR1 SGHRS, CDR2 YFSETQ. The V and J genes are TRBV5-1 and TRBJ2-7, with D perhaps TRBD1 (6 bases). The specimen sequenced was naive CD4+ T cells sorted from blood. As to subset: CD45RA+ positively selected. The receptor was derived from a woman aged 25-40 years in good health. CDR3 sequence (DNA): TGCGCCAGCAGCCGCAGGGGAGTCGACGAGCAGTACTTC. Protein sequence: CASSRRGVDEQYF.